The clone carrying this T cell receptor (beta chain) was detected a few times. Its target is unknown. This sample stems from a study of cytomegalovirus exposure and HLA in healthy donors. Overall study: From donors who were HLA-typed, an early data release held approximately 84 million unique TCRs. Points from the study as a whole: Using the classifier, cytomegalovirus status was reportedly diagnosed with high specificity and sensitivity. Earlier analysis looked at TCR beta V segments, and most were productive about 90% or about 30% of the time.

PCR involved 60 Vbeta and 13 Jbeta primers. The method was immunoSEQ multiplex PCR; TCRdb's version includes in-frame clones alone and lacks a portion of them. The sample consists of 75,000 to 85,000 clones, around 80% of them appearing once. The donors comprised healthy bone marrow donors. Germline V gene sequence: CDR1 SGHRS, CDR2 YFSETQ. V was trimmed by 2 bases and J by 6 bases, leaving 12 bases between them. The CDR3 has 14 amino acids. Sequenced input: PBMCs. This receptor was taken from a male donor in good health and CMV-seronegative. The chain employs TRBV5-1 and TRBJ2-1; weak D call: TRBD1 (6 bases). CDR3 protein: CASSLTGQINEQFF. The CDR3 DNA reads as TGCGCCAGCAGCTTAACAGGACAGATCAATGAGCAGTTCTTC.